This TCR beta chain was recovered during a study of metastatic and nonmetastatic thyroid tumors (dated by TCRdb to 2018 to 2020). With regard to the full study: The researchers compared repertoires between peripheral blood samples and tumor or nodule tissue samples from patients with malignant or benign thyroid disease. The research as a whole found: TCR beta diversity was reported as significantly higher in malignant tumors than in benign nodules, in both blood and tumor samples.

For this clone: Which antigen it targets is not known. A much larger clone is a single base away; this may be a read error.

No treatment had been received by any patient before thyroid surgery. Patient clinical samples collected from about 2011 to 2019 were retrospectively analysed using T-cell receptor beta sequencing. CDR3 length: 13 amino acids, cysteine to phenylalanine. Kept here is only the CDR3 DNA, which spans 39 bases and is read in frame from base 1. The germline V gene (reference sequence) supplies CDR1 LNHDA and CDR2 SQIVND. The library was made by PCR. Sequencing took place on an Illumina HiSeq 4000. The TCR beta-chain CDR3 region of each patient was profiled by high-throughput sequencing. In the original analysis: A classifier to discriminate distant-metastatic papillary thyroid cancer patients was built from CDR3 differences across clinicopathological groups. The Shannon index was used to assess repertoire diversity, and the Morisita-Horn index was used to assess tumor-blood repertoire similarity. TCRdb applied fastp at Q25 and MiXCR to the public reads, then kept only in-frame beta chains. It is TCRdb's table, rather than the study itself, that gives the V and J calls and clone size. The sample contains some 22,000 clones, roughly 9.8% of them found a single time. The ten biggest clones cover 25% to 35% of the sample.

The clonotype originates from a female donor with papillary thyroid cancer or a benign thyroid nodule (not recorded which). Some clones in this sample may be carry-over from other donors' samples. This receptor chain uses TRBV19 and TRBJ1-1; TRBD1 lines up with 8 middle nucleotides. Sequencing input: blood. The CDR3 sequence is CASSTGGNTESFF. The DNA is TGTGCCAGTAGTACAGGGGGCAACACTGAATCTTTCTTT.